Given below is one T cell receptor beta chain in context. The sample originates from a study of blood T cell repertoires in COVID-19. Overall study context: The cDNA or gDNA used as material had been derived from T cells, B-cell-depleted T cells, or PBMCs.

The CDR3 has 12 residues. The V gene's germline CDR1 is LGHDT and CDR2 YNNKEL (reference sequence). The V and J ends lost 4 bases and 7 bases, in that order; junction bases with no gene match: 3. In the authors' workflow: Estimation of nucleated cell counts was performed using reference gene primer amplification. TCRdb's copy holds only in-frame clones and misses some; the assay was immunoSEQ multiplex PCR. V and J calls and clone size come straight from that table; D and trimming were deduced from the DNA. The table lists fewer than 250,000 clones, around four fifths of them singletons. Sequencing was performed on peripheral blood. V is TRBV3-1 (or the pseudogene TRBV3-2) and J is TRBJ1-2; 7 nucleotides match TRBD1. The receptor was derived from a woman between 35 and 50 years old with active or convalescent COVID-19. The CDR3, as DNA: TGTGCCAGCAGCCGAAACAGGGGTGGCTACACCTTC. Protein product: CASSRNRGGYTF.